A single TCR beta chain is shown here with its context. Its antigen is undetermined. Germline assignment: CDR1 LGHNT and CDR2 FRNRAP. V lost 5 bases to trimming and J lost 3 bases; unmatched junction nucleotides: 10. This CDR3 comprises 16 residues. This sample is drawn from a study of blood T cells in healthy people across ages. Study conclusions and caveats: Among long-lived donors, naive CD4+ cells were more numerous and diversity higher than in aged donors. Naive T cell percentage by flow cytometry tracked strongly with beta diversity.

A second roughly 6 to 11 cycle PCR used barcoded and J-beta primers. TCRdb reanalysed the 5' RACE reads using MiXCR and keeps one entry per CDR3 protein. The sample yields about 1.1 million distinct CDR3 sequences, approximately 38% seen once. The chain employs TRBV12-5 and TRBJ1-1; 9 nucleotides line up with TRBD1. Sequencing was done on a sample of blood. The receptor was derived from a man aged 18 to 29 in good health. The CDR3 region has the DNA TGTGCTAGTGGTCGCACGGGACAGGGAGGGGACACTGAAGCTTTCTTT. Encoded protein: CASGRTGQGGDTEAFF.